What follows describes a single T cell receptor (beta chain). Cohorts were assigned according to the clinical history that participants reported. The sample originates from a study of blood T cell repertoires in COVID-19. The overall study: PBMCs, B-cell-depleted T cells, or T cells provided the cDNA or gDNA that made up the material.

CDR1 and CDR2 (germline): ENHRY, SYGVKD. The CDR3 covers 15 residues. Unmatched junction bases numbered 10, after V lost 10 bases and J lost 4 bases. Methods used by the authors: Amplification from reference gene primers served as the basis for estimated nucleated cell counts. TCRdb's table, derived via immunoSEQ multiplex PCR, lists solely in-frame clones and lacks some. Clonal size and the V and J genes are those of that table, whereas D and trimming came from the DNA. The sample holds 290,000 or so clones, roughly 90% seen once. The sample consisted of PBMCs or T cells enriched from blood (not recorded which). The chain carries TRBV10-3 and TRBJ2-7; 13 bases line up with TRBD2. The receptor was isolated from a woman aged 18-29 years with acute COVID-19. CDR3 coding DNA: TGTGCCACCTGGACTAGCGGGAGTGAAAGTTACGAGCAGTACTTC. Residues: CATWTSGSESYEQYF.